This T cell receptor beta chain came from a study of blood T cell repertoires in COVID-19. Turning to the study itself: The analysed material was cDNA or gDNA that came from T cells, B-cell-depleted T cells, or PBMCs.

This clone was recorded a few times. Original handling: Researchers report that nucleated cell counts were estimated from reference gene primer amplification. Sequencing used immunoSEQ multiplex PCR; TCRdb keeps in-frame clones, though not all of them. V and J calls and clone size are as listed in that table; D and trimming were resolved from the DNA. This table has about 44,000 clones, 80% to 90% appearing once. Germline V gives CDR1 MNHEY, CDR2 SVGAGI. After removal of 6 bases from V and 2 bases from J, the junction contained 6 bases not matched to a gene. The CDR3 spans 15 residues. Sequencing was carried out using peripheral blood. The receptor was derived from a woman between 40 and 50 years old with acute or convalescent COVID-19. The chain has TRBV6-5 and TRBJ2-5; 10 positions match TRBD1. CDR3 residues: CASRKDRGNQETQYF. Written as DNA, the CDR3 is TGTGCCAGCAGGAAGGACAGGGGGAATCAAGAGACCCAGTACTTC.